The 16 T cell receptor beta chains in this list originate from one sample, sequenced in a study of blood T cell repertoires in COVID-19. Profiling relied on immunoSEQ multiplex PCR, and the TCRdb table lists in-frame clones only, not all of them. The sample has about 240,000 clones; 70% to 85% are singletons. Sequencing used peripheral blood. These receptors all come from a woman older than 75 with acute or convalescent COVID-19.

This clone was recorded once. This sequence joins TRBV2 and TRBJ1-4, with D possibly TRBD1 on 5 matching bases. The germline V and J ends were trimmed by 6 bases and 8 bases, with 13 bases remaining between them. Germline-derived CDR1 and CDR2 are SNHLY and FYNNEI. CDR3 length equals 13 residues. The CDR3 DNA follows: TGTGCCAGCAGGGGGCAGCTCATGGAAAAACTGTTTTTT. Encoded protein: CASRGQLMEKLFF.

V is TRBV19 and J is TRBJ1-5; TRBD1 matches 8 bases. The V gene end was trimmed by 6 bases and the J gene end by 1 base; junction bases not matched to a gene: 5. CDR1 is LNHDA, CDR2 SQIVND, per germline (reference sequence). The CDR3 spans 15 residues. Written as DNA, the CDR3 is TGTGCCAGTAGCCCAGGGGGCCTAAGCAATCAGCCCCAGCATTTT. This encodes CASSPGGLSNQPQHF.

The chain links TRBV7-6 to TRBJ2-5; tentative D call: TRBD2 (6 bases). The CDR3 spans 15 residues. Trimming pared 5 bases from V and 2 bases from J, leaving 15 bases between. Germline CDR1 reads SGHVS; CDR2 reads FNYEAQ. In DNA form, the CDR3 reads TGTGCCAGCAGCCGCGGGACTGGGTGGCAAGAGACCCAGTACTTC. This codes for CASSRGTGWQETQYF.

The CDR3 DNA sequence: TGTGCCAGCAGGAGGGAGGTTTCGAACACCGGGGAGCTGTTTTTT. Protein: CASRREVSNTGELFF. The chain joins TRBV2 to TRBJ2-2; tentative D call: TRBD2 (6 bases). CDR3 length: 15 residues. V was clipped by 6 bases and J by 0 bases, with 11 bases between them. Germline values: CDR1 SNHLY, CDR2 FYNNEI. The entire variable domain, with the rest obtained from reference TRBV2 and TRBJ2-2, is as follows: EPEVTQTPSHQVTQMGQEVILRCVPISNHLYFYWYRQILGQKVEFLVSFYNNEISEKSEIFDDQFSVERPDGSNFTLKIRSTKLEDSAMYFCASRREVSNTGELFFGEGSRLTVL.

This clone was observed a single time. The V call is TRBV30, the J call TRBJ2-7; D is unresolved. V was pared by 3 bases and J by 2 bases, with 5 bases between. The length of the CDR3 is 11 residues. CDR1 is GTSNPN, CDR2 SVGIG, per germline (reference sequence). The CDR3 spells CAWRRAYEQYF. CDR3 coding DNA: TGTGCCTGGAGACGAGCCTACGAGCAGTACTTC.

This chain connects TRBV9 to TRBJ2-1, with 13 bases aligning to TRBD2. The CDR3 has 16 amino acids. Trimming took 3 bases from V and 9 from J; bases not matched to a gene: 9. The germline CDR1 and CDR2 sequences are SGDLS and YYNGEE. The CDR3 DNA reads TGTGCCAGCAGCGCGTTACTAGCGGGGGGGATTGGTGAGCAGTTCTTC. Translated, it gives CASSALLAGGIGEQFF.

CDR3 sequence reads: CASSRFGTYGYTF. In DNA form, the CDR3 reads TGTGCCAGCAGTAGATTCGGGACATATGGCTACACCTTC. The rearrangement joins TRBV28 to TRBJ1-2; a weak D match, TRBD1 (6 bases). This CDR3 is built from 13 residues. CDR1 and CDR2 (germline): MDHEN, SYDVKM. V was cut by 5 bases and J by 5 bases, with 12 bases left in between.

A remark on this clone: Other DNA variants within this sample encode the same CDR3. The CDR3: CASSLQGNQPQHF. As DNA, the CDR3 is TGTGCCAGCAGCTTACAGGGCAATCAGCCCCAGCATTTT. V and J are TRBV5-6 and TRBJ1-5, with D perhaps TRBD1 (5 bases). The CDR3 has 13 amino acids. Germline lookup yields CDR1 SGHDT and CDR2 YYEEEE. Trimming took 2 bases from V and 2 from J, leaving 5 bases between them.

The chain has TRBV7-8 and TRBJ2-5; no definite D call. Germline values: CDR1 SGHVS, CDR2 FQNEAQ. Trimming took 5 bases from V and 3 from J, leaving 4 bases between them. The CDR3 has 11 residues. The CDR3, as DNA: TGTGCCAGCAGCCCCAAAGAGACCCAGTACTTC. Amino acids: CASSPKETQYF.

Comments on this clone: Other DNA sequences from this sample encode an identical CDR3 as well. The chain uses TRBV30 and TRBJ1-1; 10 bases are a match to TRBD1. The germline V gene has CDR1 GTSNPN and CDR2 SVGIG (reference sequence). This CDR3 is 13 amino acids long. The V segment lost 4 bases and the J segment 4 bases; nucleotides outside the gene matches: 3. CDR3 amino acids: CAWTRTGGTEAFF. CDR3 in DNA: TGTGCCTGGACAAGGACAGGGGGCACTGAAGCTTTCTTT.

The V and J genes are TRBV7-9 and TRBJ1-4; D uncertain. The germline V gene encodes CDR1 SEHNR and CDR2 FQNEAQ (reference sequence). The length of the CDR3 is 13 residues. Between the trimmed V and J ends, which lost 1 base and 6 bases, there was a span of 6 bases. CDR3 bases: TGTGCCAGCAGCTTAGATACAGATGAAAAACTGTTTTTT. Its translation: CASSLDTDEKLFF.

The chain carries TRBV7-3 and TRBJ2-3; a weak D match, TRBD2 (7 bases). Deletions cut 5 bases from V and 1 base from J, with 13 bases between. There are 15 residues in the CDR3. Germline V gene lookup returns CDR1 SGHTA and CDR2 FQGTGA. DNA for the CDR3: TGTGCCAGCAGCCTCAAAGGGGGGGGCACAGATACGCAGTATTTT. Translation gives CASSLKGGGTDTQYF.

The chain has TRBV7-8 and TRBJ2-2, with 8 bases matching TRBD1. Germline V gives CDR1 SGHVS, CDR2 FQNEAQ. J gave up 5 bases and V 5 bases, and 7 bases lay outside the gene matches. CDR3 length: 15 amino acids. The CDR3: CASSGQGRDTGELFF. CDR3 DNA sequence: TGTGCCAGCAGCGGACAGGGACGGGATACCGGGGAGCTGTTTTTT.

V usage is TRBV6-5 and J usage is TRBJ1-2; maybe TRBD1 (6 bases). The CDR3 has 11 residues. Per germline, CDR1 MNHEY and CDR2 SVGAGI. Trimming removed 6 bases at V and 7 bases at J, with 9 bases between. CDR3: CASSQGFGYTF. CDR3 in DNA: TGTGCCAGCAGCCAGGGGTTTGGCTACACCTTC.

This clone came up a few times. The chain uses TRBV6-4 and TRBJ1-6; D is undetermined. Trimming shortened V by 3 bases and J by 7 bases, and 10 bases separated the two germline ends. This CDR3 is built from 14 residues. In germline, CDR1 is MRHNA, CDR2 SNTAGT. CDR3 region: CASSEFPGNSPLHF. The CDR3 DNA reads as TGTGCCAGCAGTGAGTTCCCCGGGAATTCACCCCTCCACTTT.

The genes are TRBV28 and TRBJ2-5, with 11 bases matching TRBD2. V lost 6 bases, J lost 4 bases, and 7 bases stayed unmatched. CDR3 length: 15 amino acids. Germline-derived CDR1 and CDR2 are MDHEN and SYDVKM. CDR3 nucleotide sequence: TGTGCCAGCAGCCTAGCGGGGGGCCGGGGAGAGACCCAGTACTTC. It yields the protein CASSLAGGRGETQYF.